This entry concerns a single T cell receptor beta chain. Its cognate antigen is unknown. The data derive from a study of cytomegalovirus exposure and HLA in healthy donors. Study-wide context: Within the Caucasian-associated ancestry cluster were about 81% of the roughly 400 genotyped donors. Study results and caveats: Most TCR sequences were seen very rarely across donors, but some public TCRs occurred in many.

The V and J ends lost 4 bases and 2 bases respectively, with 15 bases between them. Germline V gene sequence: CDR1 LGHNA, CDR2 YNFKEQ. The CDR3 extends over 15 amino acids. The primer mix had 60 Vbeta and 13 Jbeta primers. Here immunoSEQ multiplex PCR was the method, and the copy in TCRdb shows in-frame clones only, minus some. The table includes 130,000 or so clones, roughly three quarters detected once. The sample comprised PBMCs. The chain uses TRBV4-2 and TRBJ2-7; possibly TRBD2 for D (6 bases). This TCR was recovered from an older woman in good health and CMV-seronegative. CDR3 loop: CASSRLPGVTYEQYF. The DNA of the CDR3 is TGTGCCAGCAGCCGCCTCCCGGGGGTCACCTACGAGCAGTACTTC.